This T cell receptor (beta chain) was obtained from a study of blood T cell repertoires in COVID-19. About the study: PBMCs, B-cell-depleted T cells, or T cells provided the cDNA or gDNA that made up the material.

TCRdb's copy holds only in-frame clones and misses some; the assay was immunoSEQ multiplex PCR. The sample records 150,000 or so clones, roughly 81% being singletons. Germline assignment: CDR1 SGHTA and CDR2 FQGNSA. Trimming took 0 bases from V and 5 from J, leaving 8 bases between them. This CDR3 contains 14 residues. The sequence was obtained from a woman aged 50 to 60 with active or convalescent COVID-19. The specimen sequenced was peripheral blood. The V call is TRBV7-2, the J call TRBJ2-1; D ambiguous. The CDR3 protein is CASSLAQVNNEQFF. For the CDR3, the DNA is TGTGCCAGCAGCTTAGCGCAGGTCAACAATGAGCAGTTCTTC.